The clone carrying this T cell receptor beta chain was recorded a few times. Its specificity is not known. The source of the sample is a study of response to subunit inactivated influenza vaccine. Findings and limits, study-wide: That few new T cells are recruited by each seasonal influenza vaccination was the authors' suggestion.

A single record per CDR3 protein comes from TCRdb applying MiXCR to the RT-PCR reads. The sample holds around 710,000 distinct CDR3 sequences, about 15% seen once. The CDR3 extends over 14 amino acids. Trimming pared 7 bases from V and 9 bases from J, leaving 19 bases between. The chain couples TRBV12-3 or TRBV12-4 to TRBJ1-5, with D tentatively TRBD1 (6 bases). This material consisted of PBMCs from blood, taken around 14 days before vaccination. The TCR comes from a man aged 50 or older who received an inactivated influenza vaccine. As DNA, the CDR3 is TGTGCCAGCACCGTGGACAGCCGCGCTAGGCCCCAGCATTTT. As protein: CASTVDSRARPQHF.